A selection of T cell receptor beta chains follows, all from one sample in a study of PD-1 blockade in mismatch repair-deficient tumors. Sequenced by immunoSEQ multiplex PCR; TCRdb stores in-frame clones only, minus some. Seen here are tens of thousands of clones, around 82% observed once, and the top ten hold about 3.1%. The material was peripheral blood, obtained 4 weeks after starting pembrolizumab. The receptors stem from an adult with mismatch repair-deficient cancer. Each CDR3 is given with its conserved first and last residue. D genes are given only for firm matches. A row's size may be missing; if present it is once, few, many or a size class.

V gene: TRBV12-2; D gene: .; clone size: .; J gene: TRBJ1-2; CDR3 DNA: TGTGCAAGTCGCTTTAGGAGGGGGAGGAATGGCTACACCTTC; CDR3 protein: CASRFRRGRNGYTF
V gene: TRBV5-5; D gene: .; clone size: .; J gene: TRBJ2-7; CDR3 DNA: TGTGCCAGCAGCTTGCTCGGGGCTTCCTACGAGCAGTACTTC; CDR3 protein: CASSLLGASYEQYF
V gene: TRBV30; D gene: .; clone size: once; J gene: TRBJ1-3; CDR3 DNA: TGTGCCTGGAGTTCAACGTACTCTGGAAACACCATATATTTT; CDR3 protein: CAWSSTYSGNTIYF
V gene: TRBV28; D gene: TRBD1; clone size: .; J gene: TRBJ2-7; CDR3 DNA: TGTGCCAGCAGTGCGACAGGGTTGAGAGAGCAGTACTTC; CDR3 protein: CASSATGLREQYF
V gene: TRBV30; D gene: .; clone size: .; J gene: TRBJ1-2; CDR3 DNA: TGTGCCTGGAGTGTAAATTTTAACGGCTACACCTTC; CDR3 protein: CAWSVNFNGYTF
V gene: TRBV27; D gene: .; clone size: .; J gene: TRBJ2-1; CDR3 DNA: TGTGCCAGCAGTTTCGAGCGGGTAGTCTCCTACAATGAGCAGTTCTTC; CDR3 protein: CASSFERVVSYNEQFF
V gene: TRBV15; D gene: .; clone size: .; J gene: TRBJ1-1; CDR3 DNA: TGTGCCACCAGCGCCCGGGGGAGATCCTTCGAAGCTTTCTTT; CDR3 protein: CATSARGRSFEAFF
V gene: TRBV4-1; D gene: .; clone size: .; J gene: TRBJ2-7; CDR3 DNA: TGCGCCAGCAGTTTATCTCAGGGTGGAGAGCAGTACTTC; CDR3 protein: CASSLSQGGEQYF
V gene: TRBV5-6; D gene: .; clone size: .; J gene: TRBJ2-1; CDR3 DNA: TGTGCCAGCAGCTTGGAGCAGCTCCTCTACAATGAGCAGTTCTTC; CDR3 protein: CASSLEQLLYNEQFF
V gene: TRBV6-5; D gene: .; clone size: .; J gene: TRBJ2-1; CDR3 DNA: TGTGCCAGCGCCAGGGACTTTGAAAGCTACAATGAGCAGTTCTTC; CDR3 protein: CASARDFESYNEQFF
V gene: TRBV29-1; D gene: .; clone size: .; J gene: TRBJ1-5; CDR3 DNA: TGCAGCGTCCTCCTGGCAGGTGATCAGCCCCAGCATTTT; CDR3 protein: CSVLLAGDQPQHF
V gene: TRBV11-2; D gene: .; clone size: .; J gene: TRBJ1-2; CDR3 DNA: TGTGCCAGCAGTATTCGCCCCTCGGCGGGAAACTATGGCTACACCTTC; CDR3 protein: CASSIRPSAGNYGYTF
V gene: TRBV18; D gene: .; clone size: .; J gene: TRBJ2-5; CDR3 DNA: TGTGCCAGCTCACCACAGGGGCCAGAGACCCAGTACTTC; CDR3 protein: CASSPQGPETQYF
V gene: TRBV5-1; D gene: TRBD2; clone size: .; J gene: TRBJ2-5; CDR3 DNA: TGCGCCAGCAGCTTGGATAGGCTAGCGGGAGGTCACCAAGAGACCCAGTACTTC; CDR3 protein: CASSLDRLAGGHQETQYF
V gene: TRBV10-3; D gene: .; clone size: .; J gene: TRBJ1-4; CDR3 DNA: TGTGCCATCAGTGAAAAGGGGGTTGAAAAACTGTTTTTT; CDR3 protein: CAISEKGVEKLFF
V gene: TRBV6-6; D gene: TRBD2; clone size: once; J gene: TRBJ2-1; CDR3 DNA: TGTGCCAGCCTAGCGGGAGACCACAATGAGCAGTTCTTC; CDR3 protein: CASLAGDHNEQFF
V gene: TRBV7-2; D gene: .; clone size: .; J gene: TRBJ2-7; CDR3 DNA: TGTGCCAGCAGCTTAGTGCGGGTCGGCGGTGAGCAGTACTTC; CDR3 protein: CASSLVRVGGEQYF
V gene: TRBV18; D gene: .; clone size: .; J gene: TRBJ2-7; CDR3 DNA: TGTGCCAGCTCACCAACCGCCCGCGAGCAGTACTTC; CDR3 protein: CASSPTAREQYF
V gene: TRBV27; D gene: .; clone size: .; J gene: TRBJ2-3; CDR3 DNA: TGTGCCAGCAGTTTTTTTGCTTACACAGATACGCAGTATTTT; CDR3 protein: CASSFFAYTDTQYF
V gene: TRBV4-3; D gene: TRBD1; clone size: few; J gene: TRBJ1-3; CDR3 DNA: TGCGCCAGCAGCCAAGGGACAGGAGGAAACACCATATATTTT; CDR3 protein: CASSQGTGGNTIYF
V gene: TRBV7-9; D gene: TRBD1; clone size: .; J gene: TRBJ1-1; CDR3 DNA: TGTGCCAGCAGCTTAGAGGGGGCTGGGAACACTGAAGCTTTCTTT; CDR3 protein: CASSLEGAGNTEAFF
V gene: TRBV7-3; D gene: TRBD2; clone size: .; J gene: TRBJ2-7; CDR3 DNA: TGTGCCAGCAGTCCCCGAGCGGGAGAGTACGAGCAGTACTTC; CDR3 protein: CASSPRAGEYEQYF
V gene: TRBV7-6; D gene: .; clone size: .; J gene: TRBJ1-1; CDR3 DNA: TGTGCCAGCAGCTCCATGCGCCATGAAGCTTTCTTT; CDR3 protein: CASSSMRHEAFF
V gene: TRBV6-1; D gene: .; clone size: medium-sized; J gene: TRBJ2-7; CDR3 DNA: TGTGCCAGCAGACACAGGGATCCCTACGAGCAGTACTTC; CDR3 protein: CASRHRDPYEQYF
V gene: TRBV11-3; D gene: TRBD1; clone size: once; J gene: TRBJ1-3; CDR3 DNA: TGTGCCAGCAGCTCGACAGGGACTGGAAACACCATATATTTT; CDR3 protein: CASSSTGTGNTIYF
V gene: TRBV2; D gene: TRBD2; clone size: once; J gene: TRBJ2-7; CDR3 DNA: TGTGCCAGCAGGGCCGTGCTCCTAGCGGGAGAAGGGGAGCAGTACTTC; CDR3 protein: CASRAVLLAGEGEQYF
V gene: TRBV27; D gene: .; clone size: .; J gene: TRBJ1-1; CDR3 DNA: TGTGCCAGCAGTTTTATGGGCACTGAAGCTTTCTTT; CDR3 protein: CASSFMGTEAFF
V gene: TRBV18; D gene: TRBD1; clone size: once; J gene: TRBJ2-3; CDR3 DNA: TGTGCCAGCTCACCAATATTCGGGACAGGCTTTCATACGCAGTATTTT; CDR3 protein: CASSPIFGTGFHTQYF
V gene: TRBV7-3; D gene: .; clone size: .; J gene: TRBJ2-1; CDR3 DNA: TGTGCCAGCAGCTGGGAATCCTACAATGAGCAGTTCTTC; CDR3 protein: CASSWESYNEQFF
V gene: TRBV5-5; D gene: .; clone size: .; J gene: TRBJ2-5; CDR3 DNA: TGTGCCAGCAGCTCCCCCAGGGAACCGCAAGAGACCCAGTACTTC; CDR3 protein: CASSSPREPQETQYF
V gene: TRBV29-1; D gene: .; clone size: .; J gene: TRBJ1-4; CDR3 DNA: TGCAGCGCCGCGGTAGGGGAAAAACTGTTTTTT; CDR3 protein: CSAAVGEKLFF
V gene: TRBV7-2; D gene: TRBD2; clone size: .; J gene: TRBJ2-2; CDR3 DNA: TGTGCCAGCAGCGAACTAGCGGGAGGTTTCTCCGGGGAGCTGTTTTTT; CDR3 protein: CASSELAGGFSGELFF
V gene: TRBV11-3; D gene: .; clone size: .; J gene: TRBJ2-5; CDR3 DNA: TGTGCCAGCAGCCAGACTAGTCGCGGGGGCGCCCAGTACTTC; CDR3 protein: CASSQTSRGGAQYF
V gene: TRBV18; D gene: .; clone size: few; J gene: TRBJ1-4; CDR3 DNA: TGTGCCAGCTCACTGCAGGCCTTGGTAGATGAAAAACTGTTTTTT; CDR3 protein: CASSLQALVDEKLFF
V gene: TRBV5-4; D gene: TRBD1; clone size: .; J gene: TRBJ2-7; CDR3 DNA: TGTGCCAGCAGTTACCGGGACAGGGGGCGCGAGCAGTACTTC; CDR3 protein: CASSYRDRGREQYF
V gene: TRBV6-5; D gene: .; clone size: .; J gene: TRBJ1-1; CDR3 DNA: TGTGCCAGCACCCGGTCTCCGGATCCGGGCACTGAAGCTTTCTTT; CDR3 protein: CASTRSPDPGTEAFF